This TCR beta chain was found in a study of blood T cell repertoires in COVID-19. CDR1 KGHSH and CDR2 LQKENI come from the germline V gene. The J segment lost 0 bases and the V segment lost 3 bases, leaving 9 bases of the junction unmatched. This CDR3 is 18 amino acids long. Two negative PCRs, clearance, or symptom resolution had been documented for recovered Cohort 3 donors. Original analysis: For nucleated cells, counts were estimated from reference gene primer amplification. Assay: immunoSEQ multiplex PCR; the TCRdb copy retains only in-frame clones and omits some. V and J calls and clone size are as listed in that table; D and trimming were resolved from the DNA. The sample carries just over 300,000 clones, 87% recorded once.

The genes are TRBV18 and TRBJ2-1, with 9 bases that match TRBD1. The sample taken for sequencing was PBMCs or T cells enriched from blood (not recorded which). This clonotype originated in a woman younger than 30 who had recovered from COVID-19. This CDR3 reads CASSPLNSGQGSYNEQFF. In nucleotides, the CDR3 is TGTGCCAGCTCACCGCTGAACTCGGGACAGGGCTCCTACAATGAGCAGTTCTTC.